Listed below are T cell receptor beta chains from one sample, sequenced in a study of glioma-infiltrating T cells after dendritic cell vaccination. Profiled with immunoSEQ multiplex PCR; TCRdb holds only in-frame clones, not every one. This table holds 90,000 or so clones, 81% found once. The material was blood, obtained after dendritic cell vaccination. These receptors were taken from a human donor with glioblastoma. Each CDR3 is given with its conserved first and last residue. Each record gives: V gene, D gene, clone size, J gene, CDR3 DNA, CDR3 protein. The D gene is left open where the match is weak. Not all rows give a size; the values are once, few, many and, for expanded clones, a class.

v_gene: TRBV11-3
d_gene: TRBD1
abundance: NA
j_gene: TRBJ2-2
CDR3nt: TGTGCCAGCAGCCCAGGGACAGACACCGGGGAGCTGTTTTTT
CDR3aa: CASSPGTDTGELFF

v_gene: TRBV5-1
d_gene: TRBD2
abundance: once
j_gene: TRBJ2-1
CDR3nt: TGCGCCAGCAGCCCACTTCCTAGCGGGGGGGACAATGAGCAGTTCTTC
CDR3aa: CASSPLPSGGDNEQFF

v_gene: TRBV6-6
d_gene: NA
abundance: NA
j_gene: TRBJ2-5
CDR3nt: TGTGCCAGCCGGGACAAACAAGAGACCCAGTACTTC
CDR3aa: CASRDKQETQYF

v_gene: TRBV5-1
d_gene: TRBD2
abundance: NA
j_gene: TRBJ2-5
CDR3nt: TGCGCCAGCAGCCCTGGGAGAGCGGGAGGAGCGGCGACCCAGTACTTC
CDR3aa: CASSPGRAGGAATQYF

v_gene: TRBV11-3
d_gene: TRBD2
abundance: NA
j_gene: TRBJ2-2
CDR3nt: TGTGCCAGCAGCCCCGGACTAGCTCGCACCGGGGAGCTGTTTTTT
CDR3aa: CASSPGLARTGELFF

v_gene: TRBV6-4
d_gene: NA
abundance: NA
j_gene: TRBJ1-1
CDR3nt: TGTGCCAGCAGTGCGGGGGGCGCCCCCACTGAAGCTTTCTTT
CDR3aa: CASSAGGAPTEAFF

v_gene: TRBV6-5
d_gene: TRBD2
abundance: few
j_gene: TRBJ2-1
CDR3nt: TGTGCCAGCAGAGTAGGCGGGGGGCCCCACAATGAGCAGTTCTTC
CDR3aa: CASRVGGGPHNEQFF

v_gene: TRBV18
d_gene: TRBD1
abundance: NA
j_gene: TRBJ1-6
CDR3nt: TGTGCCAGCTCACCCCCGCCGGGACAGCCTAATTCACCCCTCCACTTT
CDR3aa: CASSPPPGQPNSPLHF

v_gene: TRBV7-2
d_gene: NA
abundance: few
j_gene: TRBJ2-3
CDR3nt: TGTGCCAGCAGCTTAGCCTCACACACAGATACGCAGTATTTT
CDR3aa: CASSLASHTDTQYF

v_gene: TRBV4-2
d_gene: NA
abundance: many
j_gene: TRBJ1-3
CDR3nt: TGTGCCAGCAGCCGAGACGACAGCCGAATGAGCTCTGGAAACACCATATATTTT
CDR3aa: CASSRDDSRMSSGNTIYF

v_gene: TRBV12-5
d_gene: TRBD2
abundance: NA
j_gene: TRBJ2-3
CDR3nt: TGTGCTAGTGCCCCGGGGGGTCAGATCACAGATACGCAGTATTTT
CDR3aa: CASAPGGQITDTQYF

v_gene: TRBV5-1
d_gene: TRBD1
abundance: NA
j_gene: TRBJ2-3
CDR3nt: TGCGCCAGCAGCTTGGGACAGGGGTTCACAGATACGCAGTATTTT
CDR3aa: CASSLGQGFTDTQYF

v_gene: TRBV5-6
d_gene: TRBD1
abundance: NA
j_gene: TRBJ1-3
CDR3nt: TGTGCCAGCAGTTCGCCGGGACAGAGCTCTGGAAACACCATATATTTT
CDR3aa: CASSSPGQSSGNTIYF

v_gene: TRBV14
d_gene: NA
abundance: NA
j_gene: TRBJ1-2
CDR3nt: TGTGCCAGCAGCCAAGAAAGGATAGGGCACGGGGGGCGCTATGGCTACACCTTC
CDR3aa: CASSQERIGHGGRYGYTF

v_gene: TRBV5-1
d_gene: NA
abundance: NA
j_gene: TRBJ1-1
CDR3nt: TGCGCCAGCAGCGTTAATCAGGGGCCTGAAGCTTTCTTT
CDR3aa: CASSVNQGPEAFF

v_gene: TRBV5-1
d_gene: TRBD2
abundance: NA
j_gene: TRBJ2-5
CDR3nt: TGCGCCAGCAGCTTGGGTTCTAGCGGGAGTGTTGAGACCCAGTACTTC
CDR3aa: CASSLGSSGSVETQYF

v_gene: TRBV18
d_gene: TRBD1
abundance: NA
j_gene: TRBJ1-4
CDR3nt: TGTGCCAGCTCACCAGGGACAGGGAGTAATGAAAAACTGTTTTTT
CDR3aa: CASSPGTGSNEKLFF

v_gene: TRBV7-2
d_gene: NA
abundance: NA
j_gene: TRBJ1-3
CDR3nt: TGTGCCAGCAGCCCCCGGGACACCATATATTTT
CDR3aa: CASSPRDTIYF

v_gene: TRBV5-1
d_gene: TRBD2
abundance: NA
j_gene: TRBJ2-5
CDR3nt: TGCGCCAGCAGCTTCGGACTAGCGGTTGAGACCCAGTACTTC
CDR3aa: CASSFGLAVETQYF

v_gene: TRBV19
d_gene: TRBD1
abundance: NA
j_gene: TRBJ1-2
CDR3nt: TGTGCCAGTAGTATTCTGCGGACAGGGGGCAACTATGGCTACACCTTC
CDR3aa: CASSILRTGGNYGYTF

v_gene: TRBV5-1
d_gene: NA
abundance: once
j_gene: TRBJ2-3
CDR3nt: TGCGCCAGCAGTCCCGCGTACCGGTCCGCAGATACGCAGTATTTT
CDR3aa: CASSPAYRSADTQYF

v_gene: TRBV6-5
d_gene: TRBD1
abundance: NA
j_gene: TRBJ2-2
CDR3nt: TGTGCCAGCCGGGACAGGGTTACCGGGGAGCTGTTTTTT
CDR3aa: CASRDRVTGELFF

v_gene: TRBV29-1
d_gene: TRBD1
abundance: few
j_gene: TRBJ2-2
CDR3nt: TGCAGCGCCGGACAGGGGGCGACCACCGGGGAGCTGTTTTTT
CDR3aa: CSAGQGATTGELFF

v_gene: TRBV5-6
d_gene: NA
abundance: once
j_gene: TRBJ2-3
CDR3nt: TGTGCCAGCAGCTTGGGTCAGGGTATACCGGCGGACACAGATACGCAGTATTTT
CDR3aa: CASSLGQGIPADTDTQYF

v_gene: TRBV19
d_gene: TRBD2
abundance: once
j_gene: TRBJ2-5
CDR3nt: TGTGCCAGTAGTCCCCGGGGACTAGCGGGGGGGCGGTTTTTGGAGACCCAGTACTTC
CDR3aa: CASSPRGLAGGRFLETQYF

v_gene: TRBV18
d_gene: NA
abundance: NA
j_gene: TRBJ1-2
CDR3nt: TGTGCCAGCTCACCCACAGGATTGGAGGGCTACACCTTC
CDR3aa: CASSPTGLEGYTF

v_gene: TRBV6-5
d_gene: NA
abundance: NA
j_gene: TRBJ2-6
CDR3nt: TGTGCCAGCAGTTACCCGTCAGGGTCTGGGGCCAACGTCCTGACTTTC
CDR3aa: CASSYPSGSGANVLTF

v_gene: TRBV6-1
d_gene: TRBD2
abundance: NA
j_gene: TRBJ2-5
CDR3nt: TGTGCCAGCAGTGAATTAGGTCTAGCGGGGCAAAAAGAGACCCAGTACTTC
CDR3aa: CASSELGLAGQKETQYF

v_gene: TRBV7-2
d_gene: TRBD1
abundance: NA
j_gene: TRBJ1-3
CDR3nt: TGTGCCAGCAGCTACGACTACAGGGGCTCTGGAAACACCATATATTTT
CDR3aa: CASSYDYRGSGNTIYF

v_gene: TRBV18
d_gene: TRBD1
abundance: NA
j_gene: TRBJ2-5
CDR3nt: TGTGCCAGCTCACCAACAGGGGCCCAAGAGACCCAGTACTTC
CDR3aa: CASSPTGAQETQYF

v_gene: TRBV19
d_gene: NA
abundance: NA
j_gene: TRBJ1-2
CDR3nt: TGTGCCAGCCAAACCACCGACAGGACTAACTATGGCTACACCTTC
CDR3aa: CASQTTDRTNYGYTF

v_gene: TRBV27
d_gene: NA
abundance: NA
j_gene: TRBJ2-2
CDR3nt: TGTGCCAGCAGTTTAGGACTTCTCGCCGGGGAGCTGTTTTTT
CDR3aa: CASSLGLLAGELFF

v_gene: TRBV6-1
d_gene: TRBD1
abundance: NA
j_gene: TRBJ1-2
CDR3nt: TGTGCCAGCAAAGGGGGGGGACAGGGGGAATATGGCTACACCTTC
CDR3aa: CASKGGGQGEYGYTF

v_gene: TRBV10-3
d_gene: TRBD1
abundance: NA
j_gene: TRBJ1-2
CDR3nt: TGTGCCATCAGTGACCCCCGGGACAGGGCCCTTAACTATGGCTACACCTTC
CDR3aa: CAISDPRDRALNYGYTF

v_gene: TRBV6-1
d_gene: TRBD1
abundance: NA
j_gene: TRBJ1-2
CDR3nt: TGTGCCAGCCGACAGGGGTGGGACTATGGCTACACCTTC
CDR3aa: CASRQGWDYGYTF

v_gene: TRBV25-1
d_gene: NA
abundance: NA
j_gene: TRBJ1-3
CDR3nt: TGTGCCAGCAGTGGAAATTTCTACTCTGGAAACACCATATATTTT
CDR3aa: CASSGNFYSGNTIYF

v_gene: TRBV19
d_gene: NA
abundance: NA
j_gene: TRBJ2-7
CDR3nt: TGTGCCAGTAGTATGGGGAGTCAGTCGACCTACGAGCAGTACTTC
CDR3aa: CASSMGSQSTYEQYF

v_gene: TRBV7-7
d_gene: NA
abundance: NA
j_gene: TRBJ1-1
CDR3nt: TGTGCCAGCAGCTCATCAGAGAACACTGAAGCTTTCTTT
CDR3aa: CASSSSENTEAFF

v_gene: TRBV19
d_gene: NA
abundance: NA
j_gene: TRBJ1-5
CDR3nt: TGTGCCAGTAGTCACAGAAATCGGCCCCAGCATTTT
CDR3aa: CASSHRNRPQHF

v_gene: TRBV11-2
d_gene: NA
abundance: NA
j_gene: TRBJ2-4
CDR3nt: TGTGCCAGCAGCTTTTCCACGGGCAAAAACATTCAGTACTTC
CDR3aa: CASSFSTGKNIQYF

v_gene: TRBV14
d_gene: NA
abundance: NA
j_gene: TRBJ1-2
CDR3nt: TGTGCCAGCAGCGGGGGGGCCCTCGGTAGCTATGGCTACACCTTC
CDR3aa: CASSGGALGSYGYTF

v_gene: TRBV7-8
d_gene: NA
abundance: NA
j_gene: TRBJ1-6
CDR3nt: TGTGCCAGCAGCTATGGGGGGGGAACAGGGTTGGGGAATTCACCCCTCCACTTT
CDR3aa: CASSYGGGTGLGNSPLHF

v_gene: TRBV25-1
d_gene: NA
abundance: NA
j_gene: TRBJ2-2
CDR3nt: TGTGCCAGCAGCGGGATAGACGATGACACCGGGGAGCTGTTTTTT
CDR3aa: CASSGIDDDTGELFF

v_gene: TRBV7-2
d_gene: NA
abundance: NA
j_gene: TRBJ2-2
CDR3nt: TGTGCCAGCAGCTCCCTAGAGCGGGTTGGCACCGGGGAGCTGTTTTTT
CDR3aa: CASSSLERVGTGELFF

v_gene: TRBV10-3
d_gene: NA
abundance: once
j_gene: TRBJ1-2
CDR3nt: TGTGCCACCACGGGGGGGGATGGCTACACCTTC
CDR3aa: CATTGGDGYTF

v_gene: TRBV7-9
d_gene: TRBD2
abundance: NA
j_gene: TRBJ2-2
CDR3nt: TGTGCCAGCAGCTTGCGGCGGGAGGGGGAGCTGTTTTTT
CDR3aa: CASSLRREGELFF

v_gene: TRBV6-5
d_gene: NA
abundance: NA
j_gene: TRBJ2-3
CDR3nt: TGTGCCAGTCGGGACTCCTCCCCAGATACGCAGTATTTT
CDR3aa: CASRDSSPDTQYF

v_gene: TRBV7-7
d_gene: TRBD1
abundance: NA
j_gene: TRBJ2-1
CDR3nt: TGTGCCAGCAGCTTAGCGGAGACAGGGGGGTACAATGAGCAGTTCTTC
CDR3aa: CASSLAETGGYNEQFF

v_gene: TRBV27
d_gene: TRBD2
abundance: NA
j_gene: TRBJ2-5
CDR3nt: TGTGCCAGCAGTTCCAGACTAGCGGCTCTTGGAGAGACCCAGTACTTC
CDR3aa: CASSSRLAALGETQYF

v_gene: TRBV2
d_gene: TRBD1
abundance: NA
j_gene: TRBJ1-5
CDR3nt: TGTGCCAGCAGTGAGGAGGGAGGGACAGGCCAGCATTTT
CDR3aa: CASSEEGGTGQHF

v_gene: TRBV15
d_gene: NA
abundance: NA
j_gene: TRBJ2-5
CDR3nt: TGTGCCACCAGCAGGCGCCAAGAGACCCAGTACTTC
CDR3aa: CATSRRQETQYF

v_gene: TRBV29-1
d_gene: TRBD1
abundance: NA
j_gene: TRBJ2-7
CDR3nt: TGCAGCGTCTCATCCGGGACAGGGCCCTCCGAGCAGTACTTC
CDR3aa: CSVSSGTGPSEQYF

v_gene: TRBV6-5
d_gene: TRBD1
abundance: few
j_gene: TRBJ2-5
CDR3nt: TGTGCCAGCAGCAGGGGGTCGGAGACCCAGTACTTC
CDR3aa: CASSRGSETQYF